These 22 T cell receptor beta chains originate from one sample sequenced in a study of regulatory T cells in long-lasting Graves disease. Both iRepertoire HTBI primers and Arm-PCR of CDR3 regions were used to build the TCR beta libraries. MiXCR, applied by TCRdb to the multiplex PCR reads, yields one record per CDR3 protein. The repertoire holds almost 450,000 distinct CDR3 sequences, with roughly 15% as singletons. Time point defined: newly diagnosed GD, antithyroid drugs for less than 3 months. Preparation of the TCR library used RNA extracted from PBMCs. The data also belong to a second study, concerning T cells in Graves' hyperthyroidism and ophthalmopathy.

The sample consisted of peripheral blood mononuclear cells (PBMCs), taken at new diagnosis, from a patient treated with antithyroid drugs. These receptors originate from a woman in her twenties or thirties with Graves disease.

Turning to this clonotype: This likely stems from a read error, as it lies one base from a far larger clone. CDR3 DNA sequence: TGTGCCACCAGCCAAGAACAGGAGACCCAGTACTTC. Protein: CATSQEQETQYF. This sequence joins TRBV6-2 or TRBV6-3 and TRBJ2-3, with unresolved D. The end of the DNA aligns better with TRBJ2-5, so the J call may be wrong. This CDR3 spans 12 amino acids. The germline CDR1 and CDR2 sequences are MNHEY and SVGEGT.

This clonotype was observed a few times. The chain links TRBV20-1 to TRBJ2-7; tentative D call: TRBD1 (6 bases). V was cut by 6 bases and J by 10 bases, with 22 bases left in between. This CDR3 comprises 13 residues. In germline, CDR1 is DFQATT, CDR2 SNEGSKA (reference sequence). The CDR3 DNA reads TGCAGTGCGGCCAGGGGCGGGTCCGCGTTACAGTACTTC. It encodes CSAARGGSALQYF.

This clonotype was found many times. V and J are TRBV25-1 and TRBJ1-2, with 7 bases matching TRBD1. In germline, CDR1 is MGHDK, CDR2 SYGVNS. The V gene end was trimmed by 3 bases and the J gene end by 4 bases; junction bases not matched to a gene: 5. This CDR3 has 14 residues. In DNA form, the CDR3 reads TGTGCCAGCAGTGATCCGGACAGGACCTATGGCTACACCTTC. It is translated as CASSDPDRTYGYTF.

This chain links TRBV11-3 with TRBJ2-1, with 11 bases lining up with TRBD2. V was pared by 2 bases and J by 9 bases, with 9 bases of the junction left unmatched. The V gene's germline CDR1 is SGHNT and CDR2 YENEEA. This CDR3 has 16 amino acids. For the CDR3, the DNA is TGTGCCAGCAGCTTATCCGGGACTAGCGGAGACGGTGAGCAGTTCTTC. Protein sequence: CASSLSGTSGDGEQFF.

A few counts support this clonotype. One end of the junction is discordant with germline, which a read error may explain. The V call is TRBV5-1, the J call TRBJ1-2; the D is unclear. The CDR3 length is 15 residues. CDR1 is SGHRS and CDR2 is YFSETQ in the germline V gene. The CDR3 nucleotides are TGCGCCAGCAGCTTGGAGGCAAACCCCCACTATGGCTACGCCTTC. This gives the protein CASSLEANPHYGYAF.

This clonotype was recorded many times. V and J are TRBV29-1 and TRBJ2-7; D is tentatively TRBD1 or TRBD2 (6 bases each). The ends were cut back, 6 bases at V and 5 bases at J, with 14 bases in the middle. Germline lookup yields CDR1 SQVTM and CDR2 ANQGSEA. CDR3 size: 12 residues. The CDR3 is CSVRQAGNEQYF. CDR3 nucleotide sequence: TGCAGCGTGCGACAGGCGGGGAACGAGCAGTACTTC.

The chain combines TRBV4-1 with TRBJ2-4; 16 bases fit TRBD2. Germline CDR1 reads MGHRA; CDR2 reads YSYEKL. J gave up 1 base and V 0 bases, and 9 bases lay outside the gene matches. The CDR3 sequence is 21 residues long. The CDR3 nucleotides are TGCGCCAGCAGCCAAGAGCTACCGGGACTAGCGGGAGGGCCGGCCAAAAACATTCAGTACTTC. This sequence encodes CASSQELPGLAGGPAKNIQYF.

This clonotype was seen repeatedly, ten times or more. The V and J genes are TRBV2 and TRBJ1-1; D gene uncertain. The germline V gene has CDR1 SNHLY and CDR2 FYNNEI. The CDR3 length is 16 residues. Trimming took 2 bases from V and 4 from J, leaving 17 bases between them. As DNA, the CDR3 is TGTGCCAGCAGTGAACCACGGGAGGGTGGGAGCACTGAAGCTTTCTTT. Its translation is CASSEPREGGSTEAFF.

This clonotype was seen repeatedly, ten times or more. J is TRBJ2-7 and V is TRBV3-1; D unresolved. Germline V CDR1 and CDR2: LGHDT, YNNKEL (reference sequence). Trimming pared 6 bases from V and 3 bases from J, leaving 9 bases between. The length of the CDR3 is 12 residues. The chain's CDR3 is CASSPTGYEQYF. CDR3 bases: TGTGCCAGCAGTCCTACCGGCTACGAGCAGTACTTC.

This clonotype has ten or more counts. This chain links TRBV27 with TRBJ1-2, with D possibly being TRBD1 (5 bases). Germline V CDR1 and CDR2: MNHEY, SMNVEV (reference sequence). Trimming removed 5 bases from V and 10 bases from J, with 23 bases in between. The CDR3 runs 15 residues. CDR3 bases: TGTGCCAGCAGTCCTGCGCACCCGGGGCCGGGGGACTACACCTTC. This gives the protein CASSPAHPGPGDYTF.

There are many counts of this clonotype. V gene TRBV14 combines with J gene TRBJ2-7; tentatively, D is TRBD2 (6 bases). The CDR3 extends over 15 amino acids. CDR1 and CDR2 from the germline V gene are SGHDN and FVKESK. With 2 bases removed from V and 3 bases from J, the gap between germline ends came to 14 bases. CDR3: CASSQLGSAGYEQYF. As DNA, the CDR3 is TGTGCCAGCAGCCAACTCGGGAGTGCAGGCTACGAGCAGTACTTC.

This clonotype has a count of ten or more. The chain couples TRBV10-3 to TRBJ2-3; D uncertain. Germline CDR1 ENHRY, CDR2 SYGVKD. This CDR3 spans 14 amino acids. The ends were cut back, 4 bases at V and 7 bases at J, with 15 bases in the middle. The DNA for the CDR3 is TGTGCCATCAGTGGGGTGGGAATGCAAAATACGCAGTATTTT. Translated: CAISGVGMQNTQYF.

This clonotype was seen repeatedly, ten times or more. The chain employs TRBV29-1 and TRBJ1-1; D possibly corresponds to TRBD1 (6 bases). The V end lost 4 bases, the J end lost 5 bases, and 14 bases lay between the germline ends. CDR3 size: 13 residues. The germline CDR1 and CDR2 sequences are SQVTM and ANQGSEA. The CDR3, as DNA: TGCAGCGTTGCCGGGGGCCAGTTTACTGAAGCTTTCTTT. The encoded protein is CSVAGGQFTEAFF. Filled out from reference TRBV29-1 and TRBJ1-1, the complete variable domain reads SAVISQKPSRDICQRGTSLTIQCQVDSQVTMMFWYRQQPGQSLTLIATANQGSEATYESGFVIDKFPISRPNLTFSTLTVSNMSPEDSSIYLCSVAGGQFTEAFFGQGTRLTVV.

This sequence joins TRBV11-2 and TRBJ2-4; TRBD1 is a possible D gene (5 bases). Per germline, CDR1 SGHAT and CDR2 FQNNGV. Trimming cost V 4 bases and J 0 bases, with 13 bases left between them. The CDR3 consists of 16 residues. The CDR3 nucleotides are TGTGCCAGCAGCTCCGGACACAATATAGCCAAAAACATTCAGTACTTC. Translation gives CASSSGHNIAKNIQYF.

The CDR3 region is CASSLAASGTHGELFF. The CDR3 bases are TGCGCCAGCAGCTTGGCGGCTAGCGGGACCCACGGGGAGCTGTTTTTT. This chain joins TRBV5-1 and TRBJ2-2, with 9 bases fitting TRBD2. Trimming removed 0 bases from V and 7 bases from J; junction bases left unmatched: 7. Germline V lookup: CDR1 SGHRS, CDR2 YFSETQ. The CDR3 is made up of 16 amino acids.

The chain combines TRBV6-1 with TRBJ2-1; 8 bases agree with TRBD1. The CDR3 is made up of 12 amino acids. Germline assignment: CDR1 MNHNS and CDR2 SASEGT. J lost 6 bases, V lost 10 bases, and 5 bases had no gene match. CDR3 loop: CATTDRVNEQFF. The CDR3 bases are TGTGCCACCACGGACAGGGTCAATGAGCAGTTCTTC.

In this sample, this clonotype turned up many times. CDR3 nucleotides: TGCAGCGTAGCGGGAGTTAACACAGATACGCAGTATTTT. It is translated as CSVAGVNTDTQYF. The V gene is TRBV29-1, the J gene TRBJ2-3, with 8 bases fitting TRBD2. The V segment lost 6 bases and the J segment 2 bases; nucleotides outside the gene matches: 4. CDR1 and CDR2 (germline): SQVTM, ANQGSEA. The CDR3 contains 13 residues.

The rearrangement joins TRBV18 to TRBJ2-1; D may be TRBD2 (6 bases). The V gene's germline CDR1 is KGHSH and CDR2 LQKENI. The CDR3 runs 13 residues. Trimming cost V 2 bases and J 8 bases, with 10 bases left between them. The CDR3 spells CASSPIGGDEQFF. The CDR3 DNA is TGTGCCAGCTCACCAATCGGAGGGGATGAGCAGTTCTTC.

To note about this clonotype: This may come from a read error, since a much larger clone is one base off. The rearrangement links TRBV11-1 to TRBJ2-7; D might be TRBD2 (5 bases). The ends were cut back, 0 bases at V and 7 bases at J, with 19 bases in the middle. Germline assignment: CDR1 SGHAT and CDR2 FQDESV (reference sequence). CDR3 length equals 16 residues. Here the CDR3 reads CASSLAKRLAYNEQYF. In nucleotides, the CDR3 is TGTGCCAGCAGCTTAGCGAAACGGCTAGCCTACAATGAGCAGTACTTC.

This clonotype was counted at least ten times. The genes are TRBV28 and TRBJ2-1; the D is unclear. Looked up from germline, CDR1 is MDHEN and CDR2 is SYDVKM. V lost 2 bases and J lost 7, with 12 bases in between. The CDR3 is 14 amino acids. CDR3 nucleotides: TGTGCCAGCAGTTTAAATGAAGGGTATAATGAGCAGTTCTTC. Its protein product is CASSLNEGYNEQFF.

Points on this clonotype: This may arise from a read error, as a much more abundant clone is one base away. The V gene is TRBV7-9, the J gene TRBJ1-2; 7 positions agree with TRBD1. With V trimmed by 4 bases and J by 4 bases, 15 bases remained unmatched. This CDR3 is built from 17 residues. CDR1 SEHNR and CDR2 FQNEAQ come from the germline V gene (reference sequence). The CDR3 here is CASSSPPVDRAVYGYTF. DNA for the CDR3: TGTGCCAGCAGCTCCCCGCCCGTCGACAGGGCGGTCTATGGCTACACCTTC.

This clonotype was found many times. The gene calls are TRBV6-2 or TRBV6-3 and TRBJ1-5; D perhaps matches TRBD1 (5 bases). This CDR3 is 18 amino acids long. CDR1 and CDR2 from the germline V gene are MNHEY and SVGEGT. Trimming cost V 6 bases and J 0 bases, with 21 bases left between them. The CDR3 is CASSPGETVPYSNQPQHF. The CDR3 DNA reads as TGTGCCAGCAGCCCAGGAGAGACAGTACCTTATAGCAATCAGCCCCAGCATTTT.